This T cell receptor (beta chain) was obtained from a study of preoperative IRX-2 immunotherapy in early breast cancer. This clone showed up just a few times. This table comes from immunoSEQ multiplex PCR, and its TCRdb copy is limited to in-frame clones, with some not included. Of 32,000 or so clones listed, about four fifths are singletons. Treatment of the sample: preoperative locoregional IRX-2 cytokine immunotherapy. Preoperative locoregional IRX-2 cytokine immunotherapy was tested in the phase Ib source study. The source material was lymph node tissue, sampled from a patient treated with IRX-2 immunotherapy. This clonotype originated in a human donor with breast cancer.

The chain's CDR3 is CASTVRGSGNTIYF. The CDR3 DNA reads as TGTGCCAGTACCGTCAGGGGATCTGGAAACACCATATATTTT. This chain connects TRBV19 to TRBJ1-3; D might be TRBD1 (6 bases). Germline V gene data show CDR1 as LNHDA and CDR2 as SQIVND (reference sequence). CDR3 length: 14 residues. Trimming shortened V by 7 bases and J by 1 base, and 11 bases separated the two germline ends.